This TCR beta chain was sequenced for a study of T cell responses to AZD1222 COVID-19 vaccine (dated by TCRdb to about 2021). The study in broad terms: Because spike-specific TCR depth and breadth did not differ between the two schedules, AZD1222 recipients who got a second dose at roughly 4 weeks were pooled with those who got a second dose at roughly 12 weeks. A total of roughly 240 trial participants underwent TCR sequencing, of whom 207 received two doses of AZD1222 and roughly 25 received two doses of the MenACWY control vaccine. Enrollment into the trials was organized by age into subgroups of 18-55, 56-69 and 70-plus years, and those subgroups contained roughly 150, 30 and 60 TCR-sequenced participants, respectively. What the study reported, not specific to this receptor: Spike-specific TCR breadth and depth rose significantly after two AZD1222 doses compared with day 0 and with MenACWY recipients. No day 14 peak-response samples were available, so repertoires were characterized only after the peak T cell response. Participants were mostly white British, with more females than males. The authors suggested clonal diversity may have been underestimated. Reportedly, almost half of the unique spike-specific TCRs recognized epitopes lying outside the regions that are mutated in the B.1.351 and B.1.1.7 variants. The vaccine-associated CD4 TCRs covered the entire spike protein, and the dominant responses fell in regions 160-218 and 743-854. In the small 56-69-year group, the increase in depth fell short of significance, most likely because of low power. Only 5 to 7 AZD1222 recipients were SARS-CoV-2 seropositive at baseline, limiting conclusions about previously exposed vaccinees.

As to this clone: Its antigen has not been determined. The record has no base qualities; no much larger clone is one base away.

The CDR3 regions of human TCRbeta chains were subjected to immunosequencing. As for how the authors treated the data: TCRs in the repertoires were compared against a reference library of SARS-CoV-2-specific TCRs that had been generated with the MIRA antigen-specificity platform. Breadth was defined as the fraction of unique TCRs that were SARS-CoV-2-associated. Depth was defined as the fraction of total T cells that were SARS-CoV-2-associated. Using the MIRA data, every spike-specific TCR was mapped to the spike region that the TCR reacted to and assigned to either a CD4 or a CD8 class. Log10-transformed breadth and depth values were compared by one-way ANOVA with Sidak's multiple comparisons tests. TCRdb stores this immuneACCESS table with in-frame sequences only. Part of the clones is absent; in the studies checked, under half of the shortfall reflects unresolved V genes, and no reason is known for the rest. D and trimming come from the DNA, and the V and J calls and clone size come from that table. For this sample the table gives around 150,000 clones, of which around 94% were detected only once. The ten largest make up approximately 0.64% of the sample.

Sample time point, as interpreted from the label and publication: baseline before first vaccination. The vaccinee samples were drawn from two UK trials, COV001 and COV002, one of which was a single-blind randomized controlled phase 2/3 trial testing AZD1222 (ChAdOx1 nCoV-19) in healthy adults. Trial participant PBMC samples were collected at day 0 and day 28 after the second dose for TCRbeta chain sequencing. The germline V gene yields SGHDT for CDR1 and YYEEEE for CDR2. Including cysteine and phenylalanine, the CDR3 has 15 amino acids. The sequence is cut down to CDR3 DNA, 45 bases in frame from base 1. Here V drops 4 bases and J drops 5 bases, and the junction holds 11 bases not matched to any gene.

The rearrangement combines TRBV5-6 with TRBJ1-2; 7 of the junction bases match TRBD1. Source: peripheral blood, taken on day 0 of AZD1222 vaccination. This sequence was found in an adult in good health. The sequence in DNA is TGTGCCAGCAGCGGCTTTGACAGGGACGCGTATGGCTACACCTTC. Its protein product is CASSGFDRDAYGYTF.